Following are 7 T cell receptor beta chains from one sample sequenced in a study of blood T cell repertoires in COVID-19. Assay used: immunoSEQ multiplex PCR; TCRdb lists only in-frame clones, some missing. Among about 43,000 clones, almost 85% were seen once, and the ten largest hold less than 25%. The sample consisted of peripheral blood. These receptors were collected from an older woman with acute or convalescent COVID-19.

This clone was found once. This rearrangement joins TRBV29-1 to TRBJ2-2, with 9 bases aligning to TRBD1. The CDR3 is 13 amino acids. CDR1 SQVTM and CDR2 ANQGSEA come from the germline V gene. Germline trimming cut 6 bases from V and 3 bases from J; bases unmatched to any gene: 2. Here the CDR3 reads CSVGQGDTGELFF. The CDR3 nucleotides are TGCAGCGTGGGACAGGGCGACACCGGGGAGCTGTTTTTT.

The chain combines TRBV10-3 with TRBJ2-2, with D perhaps matching TRBD2 (7 bases). The length of the CDR3 is 16 residues. Germline V gene lookup returns CDR1 ENHRY and CDR2 SYGVKD. The V gene lost 2 bases and the J gene lost 3 bases, with 13 bases spanning the gap. CDR3 coding DNA: TGTGCCATCAGTGAGCCCGCCGGGGGGCACACCGGGGAGCTGTTTTTT. Its translation is CAISEPAGGHTGELFF.

This chain uses TRBV18 with TRBJ1-4; no reliable D call. Germline V gives CDR1 KGHSH, CDR2 LQKENI. This CDR3 is built from 14 residues. Trimming removed 3 bases at V and 8 bases at J, with 13 bases between. This CDR3 reads CASSPSIEREKLFF. Here the CDR3 DNA reads TGTGCCAGCTCACCTTCCATAGAACGCGAAAAACTGTTTTTT.

The chain links TRBV12-3 or TRBV12-4 to TRBJ2-7; no definite D call. Trimming took 2 bases from V and 7 from J, leaving 6 bases between them. The CDR3 sequence is 11 residues long. CDR3 amino acids: CASSLWLEQYF. The DNA for the CDR3 is TGTGCCAGCAGTTTATGGCTTGAGCAGTACTTC.

CDR3 nucleotides: TGCGCCAGCAGCCCTTTTCCCGGGGATGAGCAGTTCTTC. Protein sequence: CASSPFPGDEQFF. The chain combines TRBV5-1 with TRBJ2-1; a possible D gene is TRBD2 (5 bases). Germline V gene lookup returns CDR1 SGHRS and CDR2 YFSETQ. The CDR3 is 13 residues long. The ends were cut back, 4 bases at V and 8 bases at J, with 13 bases in the middle.

The V and J genes are TRBV2 and TRBJ1-3; no firm D call. The V and J ends lost 4 bases and 1 base respectively, with 8 bases between them. The CDR3 sequence is 14 residues long. CDR1 is SNHLY and CDR2 is FYNNEI in the germline V gene. The CDR3 loop reads CASSGPVSGNTIYF. For the CDR3, the DNA is TGTGCCAGCAGTGGGCCAGTGTCTGGAAACACCATATATTTT.

The rearrangement links TRBV6-5 to TRBJ1-2, with 10 nucleotides matching TRBD1. Germline CDR1 is MNHEY and CDR2 is SVGAGI. After removal of 6 bases from V and 8 bases from J, the junction contained 6 bases not matched to a gene. The CDR3 loop spans 13 amino acids. The CDR3 is CASRIRDRGGYTF. CDR3 bases: TGTGCCAGCAGGATCCGGGACAGGGGAGGCTACACCTTC.